These 2 T cell receptor beta chains came from one sample sequenced in a study of cytomegalovirus exposure and HLA in healthy donors. In the PCR, 60 Vbeta and 13 Jbeta primers were used. Profiling relied on immunoSEQ multiplex PCR, and the TCRdb table lists in-frame clones only, not all of them. This table has under 150,000 clones, approximately 85% appearing once. The sequenced sample consisted of PBMCs. The receptors were gathered from a boy between 10 and 17 years old in good health and CMV-seronegative.

The V and J genes are TRBV19 and TRBJ1-6, with 10 bases aligning to TRBD1. Germline trimming cut 11 bases from V and 2 bases from J; bases unmatched to any gene: 9. The CDR3 totals 16 residues. CDR1 LNHDA and CDR2 SQIVND come from the germline V gene (reference sequence). This CDR3 reads CASRQGAGAYNSPLHF. For the CDR3, the DNA is TGTGCCTCCCGACAGGGGGCTGGAGCCTATAATTCACCCCTCCACTTT.

In the case of this clone: Compared with germline, one end of the junction differs, possibly owing to a read error. The chain joins TRBV7-9 to TRBJ2-1; D call uncertain. The CDR3 covers 12 residues. Germline V gene lookup returns CDR1 SEHNR and CDR2 FQNEAQ (reference sequence). CDR3 in DNA: TGTTCCAGCAGCTTAGGGCCCAATGAGCAGTTCTTC. It encodes CSSSLGPNEQFF.